This note documents a single T cell receptor beta chain sequence. Its antigen is unidentified. Healthy Russian Caucasian donors spanned ages about 6 to 90 years. A second PCR of roughly 7 to 11 cycles used a sample-barcoded 5' primer and a J-beta primer mix. Through a template-switch adaptor with 12 random nucleotides, each cDNA molecule received a tag. TCRdb used MiXCR to reprocess the 5' RACE reads, holding one entry per CDR3 protein. The table includes about 290,000 distinct CDR3 sequences, roughly a quarter detected once. The data are from a study of blood T cells in healthy people across ages. The V segment lost 2 bases and the J segment 1 base; nucleotides outside the gene matches: 5. This CDR3 region has 15 residues. CDR1 MGHRA and CDR2 YSYEKL come from the germline V gene. Study findings and constraints: Bulk PBMC profiling left naive and antigen-experienced comparisons inconclusive. Per-million-T-cell TCR beta diversity fell roughly linearly with age.

The TCR sequence derives from a woman aged 70-85 years in good health. The sample was blood. The chain carries TRBV4-1 and TRBJ2-7, with TRBD1 matching 7 bases. CDR3 amino acids: CASSQPGTESYEQYF. CDR3 DNA sequence: TGCGCCAGCAGCCAACCCGGGACAGAATCCTACGAGCAGTACTTC.